Each of the 17 T cell receptor beta chains below was sequenced from the same sample in a study of T-cell reconstitution after alpha-beta-depleted transplantation in children. Using unique molecular identifiers, the investigators prepared the TCRbeta library. TCRdb ran MiXCR on the PCR reads and lists one entry per CDR3 protein. Of 350,000 to 500,000 distinct CDR3 sequences listed, roughly 43% are singletons. The sample consisted of PBMCs, taken before TCRalphabeta/CD19-depleted stem cell transplant. The origin of the receptors is a girl aged 2 to 9 with aplastic anemia, due to receive a stem cell transplant.

This clonotype is a singleton in its sample. This chain connects TRBV20-1 to TRBJ1-5; 7 nucleotides match TRBD1. The CDR3 spans 13 residues. From germline, CDR1 is DFQATT and CDR2 SNEGSKA (reference sequence). V lost 5 bases and J lost 7; bases outside the gene matches: 8. The CDR3 region has the DNA TGCAGTGCTTCGGACAGGCCAAAGCAGCCCCAGCATTTT. Encoded protein: CSASDRPKQPQHF.

This chain joins TRBV6-1 and TRBJ2-7; D gene uncertain. Between the trimmed V and J ends, which lost 6 bases and 3 bases, there was a span of 18 bases. CDR1 and CDR2 from the germline V gene are MNHNS and SASEGT. This CDR3 region has 15 residues. The CDR3 spells CASSQTGSHVYEQYF. In nucleotides, the CDR3 is TGTGCCAGCAGCCAAACCGGGTCCCACGTCTACGAGCAGTACTTC.

This clonotype was observed a handful of times. This rearrangement joins TRBV9 to TRBJ2-1; D may be TRBD2 (5 bases). The germline V gene encodes CDR1 SGDLS and CDR2 YYNGEE. V was trimmed by 4 bases and J by 6 bases, leaving 17 bases between them. The CDR3 totals 15 residues. In DNA form, the CDR3 reads TGTGCCAGCAGCCGCGGGTGGACCGAGGGCAATGAGCAGTTCTTC. Translation gives CASSRGWTEGNEQFF.

As to this clonotype: This may be a read error: a much more frequent sequence differs by one nucleotide. The genes are TRBV20-1 and TRBJ1-1; D is uncertain. Germline-derived CDR1 and CDR2 are DFQATT and SNEGSKA (reference sequence). The CDR3 is 12 residues long. The chain's CDR3 is CSSSVRNTEAFF. The DNA for the CDR3 is TGCAGTTCTAGTGTTCGGAACACTGAAGCTTTCTTT.

This clonotype was picked up a small number of times. The chain couples TRBV12-3 or TRBV12-4 to TRBJ1-6, with a possible D match to TRBD1 (6 bases). V lost 6 bases, J lost 7 bases, and 7 bases lay in between. The CDR3 spans 12 residues. The CDR3 reads CASRGANSPLHF. The CDR3 DNA reads as TGTGCCAGCAGGGGGGCAAATTCACCCCTCCACTTT.

Note on this clonotype: The CDR3 carries no conserved terminal phenylalanine or tryptophan, so it likely arises from a read error. The rearrangement joins TRBV5-1 to TRBJ2-1; TRBD2 matches 7 bases. Unmatched junction bases numbered 5, after V lost 5 bases and J lost 0 bases. The germline V gene has CDR1 SGHRS and CDR2 YFSETQ. The CDR3 length is 15 residues. CDR3 in amino acids: CASRSRGSSYNEQFI. The CDR3 bases are TGCGCCAGCAGATCGCGGGGGAGCTCCTACAATGAGCAGTTCATC.

The CDR3 coding sequence is TGCGCCAGCACGGCCGGGAACACTGAAGCTTTCTTT. Translated, it gives CASTAGNTEAFF. V usage is TRBV5-1 and J usage is TRBJ1-1, with D hard to call. V was cut by 6 bases and J by 1 base, with 7 bases left in between. The CDR3 runs to 12 residues. In germline, CDR1 is SGHRS, CDR2 YFSETQ. Looking up the rest from reference TRBV5-1 and TRBJ1-1 gives the full variable domain: KAGVTQTPRYLIKTRGQQVTLSCSPISGHRSVSWYQQTPGQGLQFLFEYFSETQRNKGNFPGRFSGRQFSNSRSEMNVSTLELGDSALYLCASTAGNTEAFFGQGTRLTVV.

The V and J genes are TRBV29-1 and TRBJ1-2, with D unresolved. Germline V lookup: CDR1 SQVTM, CDR2 ANQGSEA. Trimming left V 3 bases short and J 8 bases short, with 13 bases between. The CDR3 has 12 amino acids. DNA of the CDR3: TGCAGCGTTGATTCTGTGAATCAGGGCTACACCTTC. Protein product: CSVDSVNQGYTF.

The chain couples TRBV5-1 to TRBJ2-1; the D is unclear. Trimming left V 0 bases short and J 5 bases short, with 21 bases between. Germline-derived CDR1 and CDR2 are SGHRS and YFSETQ. This CDR3 is 18 amino acids long. In DNA form, the CDR3 reads TGCGCCAGCAGCTTGGAACTACCCCCTCGAGGTAGCAACAATGAGCAGTTCTTC. Protein sequence: CASSLELPPRGSNNEQFF.

This clonotype has a count of ten or more. CDR3 sequence reads: CASRGTGDIQYF. The CDR3 region has the DNA TGCGCCAGCAGAGGGACAGGGGACATTCAGTACTTC. The chain has TRBV5-1 and TRBJ2-4, with 10 bases lining up with TRBD1. V shed 5 bases, J shed 8 bases, and the junction held 1 base outside the gene matches. The CDR3 extends over 12 amino acids. Germline V gene data show CDR1 as SGHRS and CDR2 as YFSETQ.

At least ten counts were recorded for this clonotype. This chain links TRBV5-1 with TRBJ2-2; TRBD1 agrees at 7 bases. The germline V gene encodes CDR1 SGHRS and CDR2 YFSETQ. There are 16 residues in the CDR3. V was pared by 2 bases and J by 6 bases, with 10 bases of the junction left unmatched. The CDR3 nucleotides read TGCGCCAGCAGCTTCCACAGGGGAAGCCTTTCCGGGGAGCTGTTTTTT. The encoded protein is CASSFHRGSLSGELFF.

This clonotype was detected only once. The gene calls are TRBV15 and TRBJ2-7; D gene ambiguous. Germline V gene sequence: CDR1 LNHNV, CDR2 YYDKDF (reference sequence). The ends were cut back, 8 bases at V and 3 bases at J, with 11 bases in the middle. This CDR3 is built from 12 residues. The CDR3 DNA reads as TGTGCCACCGGCCCCCGAGGCTACGAGCAGTACTTC. Its translation: CATGPRGYEQYF.

The chain uses TRBV27 and TRBJ2-7; TRBD1 matches at 11 bases. Trimming cost V 4 bases and J 4 bases; bases outside gene matches: 6. This CDR3 spans 15 amino acids. Germline assignment: CDR1 MNHEY and CDR2 SMNVEV (reference sequence). CDR3 in amino acids: CASSSGQGAQYEQYF. The CDR3 DNA is TGTGCCAGCAGTTCCGGACAGGGGGCGCAATACGAGCAGTACTTC.

The chain has TRBV18 and TRBJ2-7; D not certain. The CDR3 is 12 amino acids. V lost 6 bases and J 6 bases, leaving 12 bases between the germline ends. Germline assignment: CDR1 KGHSH and CDR2 LQKENI. The CDR3 here is CASSSRSSEQYF. The CDR3 bases are TGTGCCAGCTCTTCCCGGTCGTCCGAGCAGTACTTC.

This clonotype was seen at least ten times. The J gene is TRBJ2-1, the V gene TRBV24-1; no definite D call. This CDR3 is 16 amino acids long. Between the trimmed V and J ends, which lost 8 bases and 2 bases, there was a span of 18 bases. Per germline, CDR1 KGHDR and CDR2 SFDVKD. CDR3 DNA: TGTGCCACCACCCTGATTTGGCTAGTTCCCTACAATGAGCAGTTCTTC. Encoded protein: CATTLIWLVPYNEQFF.

The chain employs TRBV5-1 and TRBJ2-7; D remains unclear. CDR1 SGHRS and CDR2 YFSETQ come from the germline V gene. V lost 4 bases to trimming and J lost 6 bases, with 8 bases between them. This CDR3 contains 11 residues. The CDR3 DNA reads TGCGCCAGCAGCGTCGGGCCCGAGCAGTACTTC. The encoded protein is CASSVGPEQYF.

Many counts were recorded for this clonotype. The chain employs TRBV7-2 and TRBJ1-5, with 9 bases aligning to TRBD1. The germline V gene has CDR1 SGHTA and CDR2 FQGNSA. CDR3 length: 14 amino acids. The trim removed 4 bases at V and 6 bases at J, leaving 4 bases unmatched. CDR3 loop: CASSSGQGAQPQHF. The CDR3 region has the DNA TGTGCCAGCAGCTCGGGACAGGGCGCTCAGCCCCAGCATTTT. Drawing the rest from reference TRBV7-2 and TRBJ1-5, the complete variable domain is GAGVSQSPSNKVTEKGKDVELRCDPISGHTALYWYRQSLGQGLEFLIYFQGNSAPDKSGLPSDRFSAERTGGSVSTLTIQRTQQEDSAVYLCASSSGQGAQPQHFGDGTRLSIL.